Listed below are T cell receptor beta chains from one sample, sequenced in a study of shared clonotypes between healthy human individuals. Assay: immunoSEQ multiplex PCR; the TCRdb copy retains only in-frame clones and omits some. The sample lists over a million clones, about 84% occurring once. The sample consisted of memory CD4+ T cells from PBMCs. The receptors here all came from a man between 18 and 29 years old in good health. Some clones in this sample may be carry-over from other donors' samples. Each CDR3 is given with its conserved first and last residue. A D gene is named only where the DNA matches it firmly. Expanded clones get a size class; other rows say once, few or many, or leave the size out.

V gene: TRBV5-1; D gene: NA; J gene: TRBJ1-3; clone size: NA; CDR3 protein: CASSLRDSGNTIYF; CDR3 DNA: TGCGCCAGCAGCTTGCGCGACTCTGGAAACACCATATATTTT
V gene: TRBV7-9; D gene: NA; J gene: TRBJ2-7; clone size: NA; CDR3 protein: CASSLGDGSYEQYF; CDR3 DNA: TGTGCCAGCAGCTTAGGTGACGGCTCCTACGAGCAGTACTTC
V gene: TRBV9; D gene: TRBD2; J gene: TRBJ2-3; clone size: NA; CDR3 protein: CASSPLGLAALGVTDAQYF; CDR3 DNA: TGTGCCAGCAGCCCCCTTGGACTAGCGGCCCTAGGGGTCACAGATGCGCAGTATTTT
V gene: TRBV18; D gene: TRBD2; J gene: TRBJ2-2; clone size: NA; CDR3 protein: CASSPLAGANTGELFF; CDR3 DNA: TGTGCCAGCTCACCCCTAGCGGGAGCGAACACCGGGGAGCTGTTTTTT
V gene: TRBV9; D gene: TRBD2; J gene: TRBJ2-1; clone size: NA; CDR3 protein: CASSVDLAGASYNEQFF; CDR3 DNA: TGTGCCAGCAGCGTAGATCTAGCGGGAGCTTCCTACAATGAGCAGTTCTTC
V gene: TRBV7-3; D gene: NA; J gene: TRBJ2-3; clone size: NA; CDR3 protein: CASSLGYRVGTDTQYF; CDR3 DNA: TGTGCCAGCAGCTTGGGTTACAGGGTGGGCACAGATACGCAGTATTTT
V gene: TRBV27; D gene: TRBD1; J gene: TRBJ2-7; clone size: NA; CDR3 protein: CASSTDAGTGAYEQYF; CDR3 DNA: TGTGCCAGCAGTACCGACGCTGGGACAGGAGCCTACGAGCAGTACTTC
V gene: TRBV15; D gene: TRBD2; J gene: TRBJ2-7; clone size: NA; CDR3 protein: CATSAGGTKSSYEQYF; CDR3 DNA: TGTGCCACCAGCGCGGGGGGGACTAAGAGCTCCTACGAGCAGTACTTC
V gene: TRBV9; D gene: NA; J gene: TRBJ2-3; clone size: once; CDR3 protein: CASSVGQGTDTQYF; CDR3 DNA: TGTGCCAGCAGCGTAGGGCAGGGCACAGATACGCAGTATTTT
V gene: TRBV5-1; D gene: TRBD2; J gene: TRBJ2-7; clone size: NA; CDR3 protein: CASSLVAGGPNEQYF; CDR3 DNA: TGCGCCAGCAGCTTGGTTGCGGGAGGGCCAAACGAGCAGTACTTC
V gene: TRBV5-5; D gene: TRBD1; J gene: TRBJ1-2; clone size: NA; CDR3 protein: CASSLGTGSLLYGYTF; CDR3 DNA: TGTGCCAGCAGCTTGGGGACAGGTTCGCTCCTATATGGCTACACCTTC
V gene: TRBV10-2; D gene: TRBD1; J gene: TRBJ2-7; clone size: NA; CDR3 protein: CASSGGPSLRDRGINEQYF; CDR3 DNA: TGCGCCAGCAGCGGCGGTCCTTCTCTCCGGGACAGGGGCATCAACGAGCAGTACTTC
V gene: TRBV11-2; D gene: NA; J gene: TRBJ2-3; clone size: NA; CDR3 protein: CASSLGHSGSDTQYF; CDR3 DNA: TGTGCCAGCAGCTTGGGACACTCTGGATCAGATACGCAGTATTTT
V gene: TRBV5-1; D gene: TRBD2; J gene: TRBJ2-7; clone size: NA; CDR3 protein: CASSFRLAGSYEQYF; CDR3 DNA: TGCGCCAGCAGCTTCAGACTAGCGGGATCCTACGAGCAGTACTTC
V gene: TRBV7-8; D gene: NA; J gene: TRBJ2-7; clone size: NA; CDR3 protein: CASSLDGGRGRYEQYF; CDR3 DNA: TGTGCCAGCAGCTTAGATGGGGGCAGGGGTAGGTACGAGCAGTACTTC
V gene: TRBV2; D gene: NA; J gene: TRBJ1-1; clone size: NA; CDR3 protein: CASSEAWYGEAFF; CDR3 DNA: TGTGCCAGCAGTGAAGCGTGGTACGGTGAAGCTTTCTTT
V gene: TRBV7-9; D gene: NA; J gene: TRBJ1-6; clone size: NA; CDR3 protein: CASSKTRDYSDNSPLHF; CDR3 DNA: TGTGCCAGCAGCAAAACTCGGGACTACTCTGACAATTCACCCCTCCACTTT
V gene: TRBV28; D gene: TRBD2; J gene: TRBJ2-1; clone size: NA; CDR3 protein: CASSPSGSSYNEQFF; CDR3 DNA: TGTGCCAGCAGTCCGAGCGGGAGCTCCTACAATGAGCAGTTCTTC
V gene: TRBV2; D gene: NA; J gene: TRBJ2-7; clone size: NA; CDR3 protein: CASSEVGRLEVEDEQYF; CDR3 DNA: TGTGCCAGCAGTGAAGTGGGGAGATTGGAGGTAGAAGATGAGCAGTACTTC
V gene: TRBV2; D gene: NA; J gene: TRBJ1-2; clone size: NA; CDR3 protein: CASSPPAQGGYTF; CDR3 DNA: TGTGCCAGCAGCCCTCCCGCCCAGGGAGGCTACACCTTC
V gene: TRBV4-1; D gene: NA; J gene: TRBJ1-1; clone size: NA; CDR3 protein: CASSQDTGQASLLNTEAFF; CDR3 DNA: TGCGCCAGCAGCCAAGATACGGGGCAGGCCTCACTATTGAACACTGAAGCTTTCTTT
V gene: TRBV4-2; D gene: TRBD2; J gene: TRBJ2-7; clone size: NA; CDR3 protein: CASSSGVREGYEQYF; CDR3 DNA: TGTGCCAGCAGCTCCGGTGTGAGGGAGGGCTACGAGCAGTACTTC
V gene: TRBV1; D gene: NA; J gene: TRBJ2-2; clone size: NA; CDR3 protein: CTSSPCSSGNSNTGELFF; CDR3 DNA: TGCACCAGCAGCCCATGTTCTAGCGGGAACTCGAACACCGGGGAGCTGTTTTTT
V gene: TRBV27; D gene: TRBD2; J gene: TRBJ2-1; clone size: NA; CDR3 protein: CASSFLTGGYNEQFF; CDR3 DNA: TGTGCCAGCAGTTTTTTGACGGGAGGGTACAATGAGCAGTTCTTC
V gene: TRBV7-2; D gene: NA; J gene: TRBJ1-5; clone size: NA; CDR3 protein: CASSLDHQPQHF; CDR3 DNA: TGTGCCAGCAGCTTGGACCATCAGCCCCAGCATTTT
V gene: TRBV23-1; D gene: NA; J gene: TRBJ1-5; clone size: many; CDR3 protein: CARDYSNQPQHF; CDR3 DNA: TGCGCACGAGATTATAGCAATCAGCCCCAGCATTTT
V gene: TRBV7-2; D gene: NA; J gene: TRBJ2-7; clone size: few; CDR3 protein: CASSLAAGSDEQYF; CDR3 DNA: TGTGCCAGCAGCTTAGCGGCCGGGTCGGACGAGCAGTACTTC
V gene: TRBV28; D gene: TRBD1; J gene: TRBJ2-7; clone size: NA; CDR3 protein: CASSYTAGTGSYEQYF; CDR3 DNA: TGTGCCAGCAGTTACACCGCCGGGACAGGCTCCTACGAGCAGTACTTC
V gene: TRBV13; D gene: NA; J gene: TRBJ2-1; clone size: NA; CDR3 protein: CASSLEARWGNEQFF; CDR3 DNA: TGTGCCAGCAGCTTAGAGGCTAGATGGGGCAATGAGCAGTTCTTC
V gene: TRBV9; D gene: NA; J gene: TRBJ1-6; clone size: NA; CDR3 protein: CASSVDTGNSPLHF; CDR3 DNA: TGTGCCAGCAGCGTAGATACAGGGAATTCACCCCTCCACTTT
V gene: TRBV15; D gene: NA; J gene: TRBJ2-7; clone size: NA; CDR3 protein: CATSSPLERPYEQYF; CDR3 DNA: TGTGCCACCAGCTCCCCGTTGGAGCGTCCTTACGAGCAGTACTTC
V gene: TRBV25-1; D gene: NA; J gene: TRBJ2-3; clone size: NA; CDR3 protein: CASSPHGGGTDTQYF; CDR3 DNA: TGTGCCAGCAGTCCCCATGGGGGTGGCACAGATACGCAGTATTTT
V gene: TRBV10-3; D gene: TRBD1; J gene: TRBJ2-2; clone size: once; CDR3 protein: CAISGSGQGNTGELFF; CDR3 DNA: TGTGCCATCAGTGGGTCCGGACAGGGAAACACCGGGGAGCTGTTTTTT
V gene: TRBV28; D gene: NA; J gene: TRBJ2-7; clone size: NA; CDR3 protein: CASRTGTPTGEQYF; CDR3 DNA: TGTGCCAGCAGGACCGGGACACCGACGGGCGAGCAGTACTTC
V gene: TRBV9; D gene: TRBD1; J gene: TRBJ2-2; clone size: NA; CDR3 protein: CASSVDRGSSGELFF; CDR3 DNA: TGTGCCAGCAGCGTCGACAGGGGATCATCCGGGGAGCTGTTTTTT
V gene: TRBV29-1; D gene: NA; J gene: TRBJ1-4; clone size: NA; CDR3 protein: CSVRSPDRADEKLFF; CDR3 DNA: TGCAGCGTTCGATCCCCGGACAGAGCTGATGAAAAATTGTTTTTT
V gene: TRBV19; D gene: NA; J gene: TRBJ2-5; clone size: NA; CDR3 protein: CATRGGGLGETQYF; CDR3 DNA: TGTGCCACCAGAGGGGGAGGGTTGGGAGAGACCCAGTACTTC
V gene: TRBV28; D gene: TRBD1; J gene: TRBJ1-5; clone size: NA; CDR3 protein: CASSLSGTENQPQHF; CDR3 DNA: TGTGCCAGCAGTTTATCCGGGACAGAGAATCAGCCCCAGCATTTT